The 23 T cell receptor beta chains below all came from one sample that was sequenced in a study of blood T cell repertoires in COVID-19. Using immunoSEQ multiplex PCR, the repertoire was profiled, and TCRdb retains in-frame clones only, with some absent. The profile shows 55,000 to 70,000 clones, about 89% of them singletons. Sequenced: peripheral blood. These receptors all come from a man in his sixties with active or convalescent COVID-19.

In its sample, this clone was seen a few times. V gene TRBV6-5 combines with J gene TRBJ2-1; the match to TRBD1 covers 8 bases. The CDR3 runs to 16 residues. Germline V gives CDR1 MNHEY, CDR2 SVGAGI. V shed 3 bases and J 9 bases; nucleotides not matched to a gene: 13. The CDR3 is CASSYSGTGLNGEQFF. Written as DNA, the CDR3 is TGTGCCAGCAGTTATTCCGGGACAGGACTCAACGGTGAGCAGTTCTTC.

This clone was counted a few times. V and J are TRBV5-1 and TRBJ2-5, with D maybe TRBD1 (6 bases). The CDR3 contains 16 residues. Germline V gives CDR1 SGHRS, CDR2 YFSETQ. The V end lost 1 base, the J end lost 3 bases, and 16 bases lay between the germline ends. The CDR3 nucleotides read TGCGCCAGCAGCTTGAAAGGGACAAGGGTTAAAGAGACCCAGTACTTC. Its protein product is CASSLKGTRVKETQYF.

This clone has only one observation. V and J are TRBV18 and TRBJ1-1; the match to TRBD1 covers 8 bases. V shed 0 bases, J shed 1 base, and the junction held 1 base outside the gene matches. The germline V gene has CDR1 KGHSH and CDR2 LQKENI. The CDR3 loop spans 15 amino acids. CDR3 loop: CASSPPQGANTEAFF. The CDR3 coding sequence is TGTGCCAGCTCACCACCGCAGGGGGCGAACACTGAAGCTTTCTTT.

The V gene is TRBV6-2 or TRBV6-3, the J gene TRBJ1-1; 9 positions agree with TRBD1. CDR1 is MNHEY and CDR2 is SVGEGT in the germline V gene. Trimming at V came to 6 bases and at J to 8 bases, leaving 16 bases not matched to a gene. This CDR3 comprises 16 residues. For the CDR3, the DNA is TGTGCCAGCAGCCCTGGGGGACAGGGCAGGCGTAAGGAAGCTTTCTTT. Translated: CASSPGGQGRRKEAFF.

This chain links TRBV4-1 with TRBJ2-3, with TRBD1 as a possible D gene (5 bases). This CDR3 region has 18 residues. Trimming took 0 bases from V and 0 from J, leaving 16 bases between them. Germline lookup yields CDR1 MGHRA and CDR2 YSYEKL. The CDR3 here is CASSQEGASLDSTDTQYF. The CDR3 DNA follows: TGCGCCAGCAGCCAAGAAGGGGCCTCCTTGGATAGCACAGATACGCAGTATTTT.

The rearrangement uses TRBV2 and TRBJ1-5, with 8 bases lining up with TRBD1. The CDR3 is made up of 15 amino acids. The trim removed 4 bases at V and 3 bases at J, leaving 5 bases unmatched. The germline V gene encodes CDR1 SNHLY and CDR2 FYNNEI. CDR3 sequence: CASSVDRAVNQPQHF. The CDR3, as DNA: TGTGCCAGCAGTGTGGACAGGGCGGTCAATCAGCCCCAGCATTTT.

The gene calls are TRBV18 and TRBJ2-5, with D possibly being TRBD1 (6 bases). Germline V gives CDR1 KGHSH, CDR2 LQKENI. The CDR3 is 13 amino acids. V was pared by 5 bases and J by 4 bases, with 11 bases between. CDR3 bases: TGTGCCAGCTCATCCAGGGGTGGAGAGACCCAGTACTTC. This translates into CASSSRGGETQYF. Filled out from reference TRBV18 and TRBJ2-5, the complete variable domain reads NAGVMQNPRHLVRRRGQEARLRCSPMKGHSHVYWYRQLPEEGLKFMVYLQKENIIDESGMPKERFSAEFPKEGPSILRIQQVVRGDSAAYFCASSSRGGETQYFGPGTRLLVL.

This chain uses TRBV3-1 (or the pseudogene TRBV3-2) with TRBJ1-1, with a possible D match to TRBD1 (5 bases). From germline, CDR1 is LGHDT and CDR2 YNNKEL (reference sequence). V lost 4 bases to trimming and J lost 2 bases, with 17 bases between them. The CDR3 has 16 amino acids. CDR3 residues: CASSPSVLRGNTEAFF. The CDR3 region has the DNA TGTGCCAGCAGCCCGTCAGTCCTAAGGGGCAACACTGAAGCTTTCTTT.

In this sample, this clone turned up a few times. The chain employs TRBV5-1 and TRBJ2-3, with a tentative D call TRBD2 (6 bases). V lost 4 bases to trimming and J lost 0 bases, with 12 bases between them. The CDR3 length is 15 residues. Germline CDR1 reads SGHRS; CDR2 reads YFSETQ. The DNA of the CDR3 is TGCGCCAGCAGCCTCGGGACTCCTAGCACAGATACGCAGTATTTT. This codes for CASSLGTPSTDTQYF.

The gene calls are TRBV5-6 and TRBJ2-4; 11 positions agree with TRBD2. This CDR3 spans 17 amino acids. Germline V gene data show CDR1 as SGHDT and CDR2 as YYEEEE. Germline trimming cut 2 bases from V and 7 bases from J; bases unmatched to any gene: 11. CDR3 nucleotide sequence: TGTGCCAGCAGCTTTAGCCCTGGGGCTAGCGGGAGGAACATTCAGTACTTC. Translated: CASSFSPGASGRNIQYF.

The gene calls are TRBV5-1 and TRBJ2-1, with a tentative D call TRBD2 (5 bases). V dropped 3 bases and J dropped 0 bases, with 13 bases sitting between them. The V gene's germline CDR1 is SGHRS and CDR2 YFSETQ. The CDR3 consists of 16 residues. CDR3 DNA: TGCGCCAGCAGCTCCACAGCGGCGAGCTCCTACAATGAGCAGTTCTTC. Protein sequence: CASSSTAASSYNEQFF. Full variable domain (rest looked up from reference TRBV5-1 and TRBJ2-1): KAGVTQTPRYLIKTRGQQVTLSCSPISGHRSVSWYQQTPGQGLQFLFEYFSETQRNKGNFPGRFSGRQFSNSRSEMNVSTLELGDSALYLCASSSTAASSYNEQFFGPGTRLTVL.

The CDR3 nucleotides read TGTGCCAGCAGAGAAACAGGACCTATCAGCACAGATACGCAGTATTTT. It specifies CASRETGPISTDTQYF. The chain employs TRBV28 and TRBJ2-3, with D perhaps matching TRBD1 (5 bases). CDR3 length: 16 residues. Germline assignment: CDR1 MDHEN and CDR2 SYDVKM. With 6 bases removed from V and 0 bases from J, the gap between germline ends came to 16 bases.

The chain recombines TRBV18 with TRBJ1-2; 9 nucleotides agree with TRBD1. CDR1 and CDR2 (germline): KGHSH, LQKENI. The junction had 6 bases not matched to a gene; V was cut back by 6 bases and J by 4 bases. This CDR3 is 14 amino acids long. The CDR3 sequence: CASSWTGEVYGYTF. The CDR3 coding sequence is TGTGCCAGCTCCTGGACAGGGGAGGTCTATGGCTACACCTTC.

This sequence joins TRBV3-1 (or the pseudogene TRBV3-2) and TRBJ2-3; D not resolved. Germline CDR1 and CDR2: LGHDT and YNNKEL (reference sequence). Trimming shortened V by 1 base and J by 5 bases, and 4 bases separated the two germline ends. This CDR3 contains 12 residues. CDR3 loop: CASSQGVDTQYF. The DNA of the CDR3 is TGTGCCAGCAGCCAAGGAGTAGATACGCAGTATTTT.

Of note for this clone: One end of the junction varies from germline; a read error may be responsible. Other DNA sequences in this sample translate to the same CDR3. The rearrangement uses TRBV29-1 and TRBJ2-2, with a possible D match to TRBD2 (9 bases). Germline CDR1 is SQVTM and CDR2 is ANQGSEA. The CDR3 covers 14 residues. CDR3 in DNA: TGTAGCGGGGGACAGGAGGGGCGATCCGGGGAGCTGTTTTTT. Protein: CSGGQEGRSGELFF.

The genes are TRBV9 and TRBJ2-5, with D perhaps TRBD1 (6 bases). Germline V gene sequence: CDR1 SGDLS, CDR2 YYNGEE. Trimming cost V 0 bases and J 2 bases, with 14 bases left between them. The CDR3 loop spans 16 amino acids. In nucleotides, the CDR3 is TGTGCCAGCAGCGTAGAGGACAGCTATACACAAGAGACCCAGTACTTC. Translation: CASSVEDSYTQETQYF.

The chain recombines TRBV2 with TRBJ1-5; TRBD1 aligns across 8 bases. V trimming: 5 bases; J trimming: 1 base; junction bases outside the gene matches: 4. The CDR3 length is 15 residues. Germline values: CDR1 SNHLY, CDR2 FYNNEI. The CDR3 sequence is CASSQGARSNQPQHF. For the CDR3, the DNA is TGTGCCAGCAGTCAGGGGGCGAGGAGCAATCAGCCCCAGCATTTT.

The chain links TRBV6-1 to TRBJ2-7; 7 bases line up with TRBD2. CDR3 length: 16 amino acids. Germline lookup yields CDR1 MNHNS and CDR2 SASEGT. Trimming cost V 0 bases and J 4 bases; bases outside gene matches: 9. The chain's CDR3 is CASSEALGGMRYEQYF. The CDR3 nucleotides are TGTGCCAGCAGTGAAGCATTGGGAGGGATGAGGTACGAGCAGTACTTC.

V usage is TRBV10-1 and J usage is TRBJ2-5, with TRBD1 identical over 9 bases. The CDR3 contains 19 residues. The germline V gene encodes CDR1 WNHNN and CDR2 SYGVQD (reference sequence). J lost 1 base, V lost 2 bases, and 14 bases had no gene match. CDR3 protein: CASSERGQGLTGVQETQYF. CDR3 DNA: TGCGCCAGCAGTGAGAGGGGACAGGGATTAACCGGCGTCCAAGAGACCCAGTACTTC.

The rearrangement uses TRBV11-1 and TRBJ2-1; no clear D gene. The germline gives CDR1 SGHAT, CDR2 FQDESV (reference sequence). V was shortened by 5 bases and J by 5 bases, with 10 bases between the two germline ends. CDR3 length: 13 amino acids. CDR3 loop: CASSLNRDNEQFF. The CDR3 nucleotides are TGTGCCAGCAGCCTCAACCGGGACAATGAGCAGTTCTTC.

This clone was counted once. This chain joins TRBV5-4 and TRBJ2-3; D unresolved. V shed 1 base and J shed 4 bases, with 7 bases lying between them. Germline V gene lookup returns CDR1 SGHNT and CDR2 YYREEE (reference sequence). CDR3 length: 13 amino acids. The CDR3 is CASSLFPADTQYF. The CDR3, as DNA: TGTGCCAGCAGCTTGTTCCCCGCAGATACGCAGTATTTT.

This clone showed up just a few times. The chain carries TRBV5-4 and TRBJ2-7; D call uncertain. Trimming removed 5 bases from V and 2 bases from J, with 14 bases in between. Germline V CDR1 and CDR2: SGHNT, YYREEE (reference sequence). CDR3 size: 14 residues. CDR3 protein: CASSPRSGTYEQYF. The CDR3 coding sequence is TGTGCCAGCAGTCCAAGGAGTGGAACCTACGAGCAGTACTTC.

This sequence joins TRBV3-1 (or the pseudogene TRBV3-2) and TRBJ2-4; D ambiguous. The germline V gene encodes CDR1 LGHDT and CDR2 YNNKEL (reference sequence). Trimming cost V 2 bases and J 0 bases, with 5 bases left between them. This CDR3 contains 14 residues. The CDR3 nucleotides read TGTGCCAGCAGCCAAACGGTAGCCAAAAACATTCAGTACTTC. Translation: CASSQTVAKNIQYF.